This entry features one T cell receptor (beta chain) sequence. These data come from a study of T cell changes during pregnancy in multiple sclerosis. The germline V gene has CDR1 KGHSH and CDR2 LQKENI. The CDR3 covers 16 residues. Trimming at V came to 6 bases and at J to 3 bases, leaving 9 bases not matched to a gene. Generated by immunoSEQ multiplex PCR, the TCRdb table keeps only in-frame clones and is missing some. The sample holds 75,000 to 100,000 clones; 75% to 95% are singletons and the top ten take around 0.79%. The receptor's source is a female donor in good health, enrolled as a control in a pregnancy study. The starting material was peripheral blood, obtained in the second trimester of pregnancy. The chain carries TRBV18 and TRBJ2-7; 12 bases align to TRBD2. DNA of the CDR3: TGTGCCAGCTCTACAACGACTAGCGGGGGACACTACGAGCAGTACTTC. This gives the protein CASSTTTSGGHYEQYF.